The entry below describes one T cell receptor (beta chain). Antigen unknown. CD4+ T cells specific for antigen were expanded with viral peptide pools by the ViraFEST assay before sequencing. Cultured cells yielded isolated CD4+ T cells after approximately nine days. According to PCR results, the person was infected with SARS-CoV-2 between March and December 2020. This entry comes from a study of vaccination effects on CD4 cells after COVID-19. Losses at the gene ends were 4 bases for V and 7 bases for J; bases not matched to a gene: 8. CDR3 length: 17 residues. The germline CDR1 and CDR2 sequences are LNHDA and SQIVND (reference sequence). Generated by immunoSEQ multiplex PCR, the TCRdb table keeps only in-frame clones and is missing some. The table shows 63,000 or so clones, with roughly two thirds occurring only once.

V usage is TRBV19 and J usage is TRBJ2-1; TRBD2 matches at 15 bases. This material consisted of CD4+ T cells from PBMCs cultured with HIV peptides, taken before COVID-19 vaccination. Sample subset: HIV-1 Nef peptide pool negative control/reference culture. This TCR derives from a human donor who had a prior SARS-CoV-2 infection. CDR3 amino acids: CASSTGLAGGRRNEQFF. The CDR3, as DNA: TGTGCCAGTAGTACAGGACTAGCGGGAGGGCGAAGGAATGAGCAGTTCTTC.